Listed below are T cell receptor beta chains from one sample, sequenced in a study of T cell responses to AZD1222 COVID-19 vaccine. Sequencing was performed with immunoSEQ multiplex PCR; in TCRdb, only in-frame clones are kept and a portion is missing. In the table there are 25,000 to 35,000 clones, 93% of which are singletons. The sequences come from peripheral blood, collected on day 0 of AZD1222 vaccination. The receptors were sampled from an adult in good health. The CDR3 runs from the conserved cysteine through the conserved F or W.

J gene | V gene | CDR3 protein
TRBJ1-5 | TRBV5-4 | CASSLGPRNNQPQHF
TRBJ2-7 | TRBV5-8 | CASSLAGEAYEQYF
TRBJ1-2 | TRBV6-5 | CASSYNREPYGYTF
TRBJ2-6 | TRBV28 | CASRATSGGSGANVLTF
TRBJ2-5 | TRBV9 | CASSVLGDRGETQYF
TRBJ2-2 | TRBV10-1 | CASRDRDTGELFF
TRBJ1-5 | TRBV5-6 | CASSSSGGSSNQPQHF
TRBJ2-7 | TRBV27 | CASSLKDNYEQYF
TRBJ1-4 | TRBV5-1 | CASSSLTRQSEKLFF
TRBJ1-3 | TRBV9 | CASSSEPGNTIYF
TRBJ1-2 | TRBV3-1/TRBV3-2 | CASSQDRQGNRGYTF
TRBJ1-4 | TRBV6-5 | CASSVGGNREKLFF
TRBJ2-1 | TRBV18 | CASSSGQGNHNEQFF
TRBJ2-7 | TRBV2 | CASSEARGVHEQYF
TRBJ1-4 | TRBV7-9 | CASTDGGGIEKLFF
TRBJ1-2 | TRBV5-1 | CASSGTGVPDYGYTF
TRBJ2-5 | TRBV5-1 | CASTSLAEETQYF
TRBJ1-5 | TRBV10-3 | CAISLEGSNQPQHF
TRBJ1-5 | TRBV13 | CASSLGGTGTQPQHF
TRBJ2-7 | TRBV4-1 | CASSLERVSVLEQYF
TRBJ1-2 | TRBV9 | CASSVGDSYYGYTF
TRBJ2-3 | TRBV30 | CAWSVNSGSADTQYF
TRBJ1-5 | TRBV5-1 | CASSLEGANQPQHF
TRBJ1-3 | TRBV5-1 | CASHLGLSSGNTIYF
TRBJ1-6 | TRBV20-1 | CSASRGDRYNSPLHF
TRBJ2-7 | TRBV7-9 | CASSRSGTGYEQYF
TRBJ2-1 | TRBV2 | CASSRINEQFF
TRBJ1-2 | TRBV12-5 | CASGLRQGNGYTF
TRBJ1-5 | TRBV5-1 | CASSSEGGAQPQHF
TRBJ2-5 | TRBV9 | CASSVAGAQRETQYF
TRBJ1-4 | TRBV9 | CASSGGGGQGADEKLFF
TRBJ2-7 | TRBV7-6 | CASSAHRDYEQYF
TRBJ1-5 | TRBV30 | CAWSPFKRGLGWNQPQHF
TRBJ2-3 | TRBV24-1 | CATSENRGGVDTQYF
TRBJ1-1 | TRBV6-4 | CASSDPVRDRGFPTNTEAFF
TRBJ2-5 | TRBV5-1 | CASSSQGGIQETQYF
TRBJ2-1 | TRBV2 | CASNGGGKDNEQFF
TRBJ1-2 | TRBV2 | CASSPLGQRVNYGYTF
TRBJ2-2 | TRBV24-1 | CATSDFGSTGELFF
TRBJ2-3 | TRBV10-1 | CASSLAGGDTQYF
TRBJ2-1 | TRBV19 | CASTSRGGGPYNEQFF
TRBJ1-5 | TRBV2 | CASSGGQDNQPQHF
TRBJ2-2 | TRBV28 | CASEGNTGELFF
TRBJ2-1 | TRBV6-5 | CASRHDSLVHNEQFF
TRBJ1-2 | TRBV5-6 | CASSLNIESPNYGYTF
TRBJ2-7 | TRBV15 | CATSRDGRNTVYEQYF
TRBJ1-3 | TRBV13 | CASSWRRDSSGNTIYF